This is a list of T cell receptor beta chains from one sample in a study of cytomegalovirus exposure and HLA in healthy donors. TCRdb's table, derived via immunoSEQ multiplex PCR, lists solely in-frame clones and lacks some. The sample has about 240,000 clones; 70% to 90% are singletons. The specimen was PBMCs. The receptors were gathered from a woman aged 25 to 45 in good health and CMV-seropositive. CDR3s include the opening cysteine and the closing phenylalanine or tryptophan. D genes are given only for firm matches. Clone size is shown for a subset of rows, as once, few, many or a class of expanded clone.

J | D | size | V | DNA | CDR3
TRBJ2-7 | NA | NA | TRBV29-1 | TGCAGCGTTATATCGTTACAGGCTGACGAGCAGTACTTC | CSVISLQADEQYF
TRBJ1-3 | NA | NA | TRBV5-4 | TGTGCCAGCACCAGGGGCTCTGGAAACACCATATATTTT | CASTRGSGNTIYF
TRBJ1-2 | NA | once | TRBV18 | TGTGCCAGCTCACCGCAGGGGACTAACTATGGCTACACCTTC | CASSPQGTNYGYTF
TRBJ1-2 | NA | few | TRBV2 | TGTGCCAGCAGGCCGGACAGCTATGGCTACACCTTC | CASRPDSYGYTF
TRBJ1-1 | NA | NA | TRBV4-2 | TGTGCCAGCAGCCAAGAACAATCTTCGAACACTGAAGCTTTCTTT | CASSQEQSSNTEAFF
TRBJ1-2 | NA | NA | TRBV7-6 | TGTGCCAGCAGCTTAGCAACAGGGACCAACTATGGCTACACCTTC | CASSLATGTNYGYTF
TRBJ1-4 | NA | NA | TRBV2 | TGTGCCATATCGGGGGACCTTGTCTATGAAAAACTGTTTTTT | CAISGDLVYEKLFF
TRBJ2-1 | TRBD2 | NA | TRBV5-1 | TGCGCCAGCAGTGACGCTAGCGGGTTTAACAATGAGCAGTTCTTC | CASSDASGFNNEQFF
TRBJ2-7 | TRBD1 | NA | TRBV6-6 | TGTGCCAGCAGTACCGGGACAGGGCGCTACGAGCAGTACTTC | CASSTGTGRYEQYF
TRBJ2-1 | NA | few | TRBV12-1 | TGTGCCAGCAGCTTCCCCATAAGTAGCGGCCCGAGCTCCTACAATGAGCAGTTCTTC | CASSFPISSGPSSYNEQFF
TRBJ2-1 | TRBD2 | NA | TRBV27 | TGTGCCAGCAGTTTAAGTAGCGGGAGGGCCCTCAATGAGCAGTTCTTC | CASSLSSGRALNEQFF
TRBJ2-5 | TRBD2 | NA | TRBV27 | TGTGCCAGCAGTTTAGGGGGGGGTCCTGAGACCCAGTACTTC | CASSLGGGPETQYF
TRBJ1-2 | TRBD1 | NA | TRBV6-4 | TGTGCCAGCAGTGACGGGACAGGGGACGGCTACACCTTC | CASSDGTGDGYTF
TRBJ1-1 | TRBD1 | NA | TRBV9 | TGTGCCAGCAGCGCTCCATCCCAGACAGGGATCTCTGAAGCTTTCTTT | CASSAPSQTGISEAFF
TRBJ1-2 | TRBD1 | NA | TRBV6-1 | TGTGCCAGCAGTGAAGCACAGGGGCGAACACCTAACTATGGCTACACCTTC | CASSEAQGRTPNYGYTF
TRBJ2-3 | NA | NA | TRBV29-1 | TGCAGCGTTCGGGAGTTCAGCGGAACAGATACGCAGTATTTT | CSVREFSGTDTQYF
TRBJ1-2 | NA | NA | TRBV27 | TGTGCCAGCAGTTACCGGGGGGGGGCGGATGGCTACACCTTC | CASSYRGGADGYTF
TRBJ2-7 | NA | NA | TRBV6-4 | TGTGCCAGCAGTCCCGACAGGAGTTCAGTAGAGCAGTACTTC | CASSPDRSSVEQYF
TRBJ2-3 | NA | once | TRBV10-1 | TGCGCCAGCAGTGAGAGGGGAGATACGCAGTATTTT | CASSERGDTQYF
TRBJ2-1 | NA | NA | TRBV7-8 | TGTGCCAGCAGCTTAACCCAGGGCTTCTCCTACAATGAGCAGTTCTTC | CASSLTQGFSYNEQFF
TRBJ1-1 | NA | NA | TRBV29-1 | TGCAGCGTCCTAGTGGGGGGTGGGACTGAAGCTTTCTTT | CSVLVGGGTEAFF
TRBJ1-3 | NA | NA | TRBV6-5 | TGTGCCAGCAGTCCGGCCGGGACTCCTGGAAACACCATATATTTT | CASSPAGTPGNTIYF
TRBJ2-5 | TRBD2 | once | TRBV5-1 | TGCGCCAGCAGCTGGGGACTAGCTCAAGAGACCCAGTACTTC | CASSWGLAQETQYF
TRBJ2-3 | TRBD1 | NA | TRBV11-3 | TGTGCCAGCAGCCGGGACAGTCGCACAGATACGCAGTATTTT | CASSRDSRTDTQYF
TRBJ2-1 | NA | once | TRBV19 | TGTGCCAGTCTCGGGAGTCCTGACAATGAGCAGTTCTTC | CASLGSPDNEQFF
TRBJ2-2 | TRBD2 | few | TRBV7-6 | TGTGCCAGCAGCTTTGGACTAGCGGGAATCGGGGAGCTGTTTTTT | CASSFGLAGIGELFF
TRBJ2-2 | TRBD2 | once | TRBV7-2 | TGTGCCAGCAGCATCAGGACTAGCGGGAGTCCCGGGGAGCTGTTTTTT | CASSIRTSGSPGELFF
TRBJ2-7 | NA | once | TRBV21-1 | TGTGCCAGCAGCAAACTAGCGGGGGACCTGGGGCTCCCTCACGAGCAGTACTTC | CASSKLAGDLGLPHEQYF
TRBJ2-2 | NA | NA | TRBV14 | TGTGCCAGCAGCCAAGACCGAATCGCGGACACCGGGGAGCTGTTTTTT | CASSQDRIADTGELFF
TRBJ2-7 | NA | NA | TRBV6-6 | TGTGCCAGCAGTTATACGGCGGATCCTCCCTACGAGCAGTACTTC | CASSYTADPPYEQYF
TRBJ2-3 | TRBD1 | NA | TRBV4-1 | TGCGCCAGCAGCCTTTACAGGGGGCGCGAGGATACGCAGTATTTT | CASSLYRGREDTQYF
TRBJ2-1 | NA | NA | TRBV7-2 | TGTGCCAGCAGCGTAGCAGAGAGCTCCTACAATGAGCAGTTCTTC | CASSVAESSYNEQFF
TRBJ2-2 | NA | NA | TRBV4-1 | TGCGCCAGCAGTCGAACTCGGGACACCGGGGAGCTGTTTTTT | CASSRTRDTGELFF
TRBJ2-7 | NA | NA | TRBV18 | TGTGCCAGCTCACCGCAGGGCAGCAGGACCTACGAGCAGTACTTC | CASSPQGSRTYEQYF
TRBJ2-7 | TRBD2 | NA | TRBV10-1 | TGCGCCAGCAGTGAGCGGACTAGCGGGAGTAGGGAGCAGTACTTC | CASSERTSGSREQYF
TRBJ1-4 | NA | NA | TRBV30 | TGTGCCTTTCTACCGTCAACTAATGAAAAACTGTTTTTT | CAFLPSTNEKLFF
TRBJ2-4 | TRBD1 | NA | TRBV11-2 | TGTGCCAGCAGCAAGGACAGGGGGCCTTTTGTGAACATTCAGTACTTC | CASSKDRGPFVNIQYF
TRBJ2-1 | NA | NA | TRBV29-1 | TGCAGCGATCTCAGGGGTAATGAGCAGTTCTTC | CSDLRGNEQFF
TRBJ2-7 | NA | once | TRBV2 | TGTGCCAGCAGGACACAGAGAATTAGCTACGAGCAGTACTTC | CASRTQRISYEQYF
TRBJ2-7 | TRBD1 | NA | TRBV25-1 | TGTGCCAGCAGTGAATCAGGACAGGGCTCCTACGAGCAGTACTTC | CASSESGQGSYEQYF
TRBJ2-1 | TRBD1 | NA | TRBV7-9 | TGTGCCAGCAGCTTCCTGGGACAGGGGTACAATGAGCAGTTCTTC | CASSFLGQGYNEQFF
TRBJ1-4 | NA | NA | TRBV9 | TGTGCCAGCAGCGTTCTATCCGGACAGAAGACTGAAAAACTGTTTTTT | CASSVLSGQKTEKLFF
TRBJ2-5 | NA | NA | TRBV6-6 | TGTGCCAGCAGTTACTTCTCCCAAGAGACCCAGTACTTC | CASSYFSQETQYF
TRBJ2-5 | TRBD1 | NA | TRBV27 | TGTGCCAGCAGTCGCCATTCCCCCGACAGGGGGCGTGAGACCCAGTACTTC | CASSRHSPDRGRETQYF